This TCR beta chain originates from a study of cytomegalovirus exposure and HLA in healthy donors. For this clone: Its specificity is not known.

V shed 7 bases, J shed 4 bases, and the junction held 9 bases outside the gene matches. CDR3 length: 14 amino acids. Germline loops: CDR1 MNHNS, CDR2 SASEGT. Study-wide findings and caveats: Data from an earlier analysis indicated that most TCR beta V segments were productive either about 87% or about 30% of the time. Several top significant clusters appeared, in a later analysis, to be linked to common viral pathogens.

This PCR relied on a set of 60 Vbeta primers and 13 Jbeta primers. In the source study's methods: Later, roughly 86 million unique TCR beta chains were counted in an analysis, and approximately 10 million of them were shared. TCRdb's table, derived via immunoSEQ multiplex PCR, lists solely in-frame clones and lacks some. The V and J calls and the clone size are those of that table, but D and trimming were determined from the DNA. Here the sample spans 150,000 to 180,000 clones, around 83% being singletons. The material sequenced was PBMCs. The genes are TRBV6-1 and TRBJ1-2; 7 bases are shared with TRBD1. This TCR derives from a woman between 18 and 30 years old in good health and CMV-seronegative. The CDR3 DNA follows: TGTGCCAGCACCCCGACAGGGACCTTCTATGGCTACACCTTC. Its translation is CASTPTGTFYGYTF.